These 12 T cell receptor beta chains came from one sample sequenced in a study of blood T cells in healthy people across ages. Primed by a sample-barcoded 5' primer and a J-beta primer mix, a second PCR proceeded for 7 to 11 cycles. TCRdb used MiXCR to reprocess the 5' RACE reads, holding one entry per CDR3 protein. Among more than 800,000 distinct CDR3 sequences listed, 29% were seen once. Specimen: blood. These receptors were taken from a woman older than 75 in good health.

The rearrangement uses TRBV2 and TRBJ1-1; perhaps TRBD1 as D (6 bases). V lost 5 bases to trimming and J lost 1 base, with 20 bases between them. Per the germline V gene, CDR1 is SNHLY and CDR2 is FYNNEI. The CDR3 runs to 17 residues. CDR3 in amino acids: CASSTAGWGPANTEAFF. CDR3 DNA: TGTGCCAGCAGTACCGCTGGGTGGGGGCCAGCGAACACTGAAGCTTTCTTT. Full variable domain (outside the CDR3, taken from reference TRBV2 and TRBJ1-1): EPEVTQTPSHQVTQMGQEVILRCVPISNHLYFYWYRQILGQKVEFLVSFYNNEISEKSEIFDDQFSVERPDGSNFTLKIRSTKLEDSAMYFCASSTAGWGPANTEAFFGQGTRLTVV.

This clonotype was seen more than once but under ten times. The rearrangement links TRBV5-1 to TRBJ2-2; possible D gene TRBD2, 5 bases. This CDR3 comprises 16 residues. V lost 0 bases to trimming and J lost 2 bases, with 11 bases between them. Germline-derived CDR1 and CDR2 are SGHRS and YFSETQ. CDR3 in amino acids: CASSLAGEGNTGELFF. In nucleotides, the CDR3 is TGCGCCAGCAGCTTGGCCGGTGAGGGAAACACCGGGGAGCTGTTTTTT.

The rearrangement joins TRBV20-1 to TRBJ2-1, with 8 bases fitting TRBD2. The junction had 8 bases not matched to a gene; V was cut back by 3 bases and J by 7 bases. The CDR3 totals 14 residues. Germline loops: CDR1 DFQATT, CDR2 SNEGSKA (reference sequence). The CDR3 protein is CSASRGGRRNEQFF. CDR3 sequence (DNA): TGCAGTGCTAGCCGCGGCGGGAGGCGAAATGAGCAGTTCTTC.

This clonotype was detected many times. The CDR3 loop is CASGGATSYEQYF. The CDR3 bases are TGTGCCAGCGGCGGGGCAACCTCCTACGAGCAGTACTTC. The rearrangement uses TRBV27 and TRBJ2-7; D may be TRBD2 (6 bases). Germline CDR1 is MNHEY and CDR2 is SMNVEV (reference sequence). With 8 bases removed from V and 0 bases from J, the gap between germline ends came to 11 bases. The CDR3 is 13 residues long.

The chain combines TRBV28 with TRBJ1-2; TRBD1 might be the D (5 bases). CDR1 is MDHEN and CDR2 is SYDVKM in the germline V gene. V was clipped by 2 bases and J by 4 bases, with 11 bases between them. CDR3 size: 14 residues. The CDR3 DNA reads as TGTGCCAGCAGTTTAAAGGGGCGGGCCTATGGCTACACCTTC. As protein: CASSLKGRAYGYTF.

This clonotype was observed a single time. The chain has TRBV7-9 and TRBJ2-1; 11 bases line up with TRBD2. The germline gives CDR1 SEHNR, CDR2 FQNEAQ (reference sequence). The CDR3 runs to 12 residues. V lost 5 bases, J lost 16 bases, and 7 bases stayed unmatched. The CDR3, as DNA: TGTGCCAGCAGCCAGACTAGCGGGGAAATCTTCTTC. Protein product: CASSQTSGEIFF.

In its sample, this clonotype was seen many times. The rearrangement joins TRBV28 to TRBJ2-3, with D tentatively TRBD1 (7 bases). V was trimmed by 8 bases and J by 0 bases, leaving 18 bases between them. This CDR3 is built from 16 residues. The germline V gene has CDR1 MDHEN and CDR2 SYDVKM. CDR3 sequence (DNA): TGTGCCAGCGCTCCTGCGGGACAGCAGAGCACAGATACGCAGTATTTT. Translation gives CASAPAGQQSTDTQYF.

This clonotype was seen repeatedly, ten times or more. V and J are TRBV10-3 and TRBJ1-2, with D unclear. The germline V gene has CDR1 ENHRY and CDR2 SYGVKD. The CDR3 runs to 13 residues. Trimming cost V 0 bases and J 4 bases, with 6 bases left between them. CDR3 sequence (DNA): TGTGCCATCAGTGAGTCGGGTCTCTATGGCTACACCTTC. Encoded protein: CAISESGLYGYTF.

This clonotype was seen a single time. The V call is TRBV18, the J call TRBJ1-1; 10 bases match TRBD1. CDR1 is KGHSH and CDR2 is LQKENI in the germline V gene. J lost 1 base, V lost 5 bases, and 4 bases had no gene match. The CDR3 contains 15 residues. The CDR3 spells CASSVGQGKNTEAFF. The CDR3 region has the DNA TGTGCCAGCTCAGTGGGACAGGGGAAGAACACTGAAGCTTTCTTT.

The sample holds a few counts of this clonotype. The chain joins TRBV12-3 or TRBV12-4 to TRBJ2-3; TRBD2 matches 7 bases. This CDR3 is 15 amino acids long. J was trimmed by 1 base and V by 7 bases; bases with no gene match: 8. CDR3 in DNA: TGTGCCAGCACCCGAGCGGGAAAGGGCACAGATACGCAGTATTTT. Amino acids: CASTRAGKGTDTQYF.

The J gene is TRBJ1-1, the V gene TRBV5-1; TRBD1 matches at 8 bases. CDR3 length: 19 amino acids. Germline assignment: CDR1 SGHRS and CDR2 YFSETQ. V lost 4 bases to trimming and J lost 3 bases; unmatched junction nucleotides: 20. CDR3 coding DNA: TGCGCCAGCAGCCTCGACACCCGGACAGGGATCCAAATCTACACTGAAGCTTTCTTT. Protein: CASSLDTRTGIQIYTEAFF. The whole variable domain, remainder taken from reference TRBV5-1 and TRBJ1-1, is KAGVTQTPRYLIKTRGQQVTLSCSPISGHRSVSWYQQTPGQGLQFLFEYFSETQRNKGNFPGRFSGRQFSNSRSEMNVSTLELGDSALYLCASSLDTRTGIQIYTEAFFGQGTRLTVV.

This clonotype has just a few counts. Here the CDR3 reads CASSQGSLGNYGYTF. As DNA, the CDR3 is TGTGCCAGCAGCCAAGGAAGTCTAGGGAACTATGGCTACACCTTC. The rearrangement uses TRBV3-1 and TRBJ1-2; D gene uncertain. Per germline, CDR1 LGHDT and CDR2 YNNKEL (reference sequence). The CDR3 contains 15 residues. The germline V and J ends were trimmed by 1 base and 2 bases, with 11 bases remaining between them.